A single sample is the source of the 23 T cell receptor beta chains below, sequenced in a study of shared clonotypes between healthy human individuals. As defined, naive CD8 cells were CD45RO-negative and positively selected for CCR7, with terminally differentiated effector memory CD45RA+ cells excluded. Generated by immunoSEQ multiplex PCR, the TCRdb table keeps only in-frame clones and is missing some. The table lists 1.5 million to 2.5 million clones, approximately 95% of them singletons. The sequenced sample consisted of naive CD8+ T cells sorted from blood. The receptors stem from a man aged 18 to 29 in good health.

V gene TRBV4-3 combines with J gene TRBJ2-7; D may be TRBD2 (6 bases). Germline CDR1 LGHNA, CDR2 YSLEER. Trimming removed 1 base at V and 2 bases at J, with 12 bases between. This CDR3 has 15 amino acids. CDR3 sequence (DNA): TGCGCCAGCAGCCAAGGTGGCCCGGGGGCCTACGAGCAGTACTTC. Residues: CASSQGGPGAYEQYF.

The J gene is TRBJ2-7, the V gene TRBV6-6, with TRBD1 matching 8 bases. With V trimmed by 2 bases and J by 3 bases, 9 bases remained unmatched. Per the germline V gene, CDR1 is MNHNY and CDR2 is SVGAGI (reference sequence). The CDR3 spans 16 residues. The CDR3 sequence: CASSYAHEGTGYEQYF. The CDR3 DNA reads as TGTGCCAGCAGTTACGCACATGAGGGGACAGGCTACGAGCAGTACTTC.

The chain uses TRBV4-1 and TRBJ1-3; D gene ambiguous. The CDR3 is 15 residues long. The germline V gene has CDR1 MGHRA and CDR2 YSYEKL. Trimming shortened V by 5 bases and J by 2 bases, and 13 bases separated the two germline ends. The CDR3 DNA reads TGCGCCAGCAGCTCCCGAGGAGGAACTGGAAACACCATATATTTT. This codes for CASSSRGGTGNTIYF.

Worth noting for this clone: This CDR3 is also generated by other DNA sequences in the sample. This sequence joins TRBV19 and TRBJ2-1, with TRBD2 matching 9 bases. Per the germline V gene, CDR1 is LNHDA and CDR2 is SQIVND (reference sequence). The V and J ends lost 3 bases and 6 bases, in that order; junction bases with no gene match: 3. The length of the CDR3 is 14 residues. The CDR3 coding sequence is TGTGCCAGTAGTATGGCGGGGGGGCTCAATGAGCAGTTCTTC. Its translation is CASSMAGGLNEQFF. Combining the CDR3 with reference TRBV19 and TRBJ2-1 gives the whole variable domain DGGITQSPKYLFRKEGQNVTLSCEQNLNHDAMYWYRQDPGQGLRLIYYSQIVNDFQKGDIAEGYSVSREKKESFPLTVTSAQKNPTAFYLCASSMAGGLNEQFFGPGTRLTVL.

The gene calls are TRBV6-6 and TRBJ1-5; tentatively, D is TRBD1 (5 bases). Germline V gene sequence: CDR1 MNHNY, CDR2 SVGAGI (reference sequence). The ends were cut back, 10 bases at V and 8 bases at J, with 12 bases in the middle. CDR3 length: 11 amino acids. The DNA for the CDR3 is TGTGCCACCAGGGATATAGAGCCCCAGCATTTT. Protein: CATRDIEPQHF.

The chain recombines TRBV30 with TRBJ2-7, with 11 bases matching TRBD2. The CDR3 length is 15 residues. The V and J ends lost 3 bases and 2 bases, in that order; junction bases with no gene match: 6. The germline V gene encodes CDR1 GTSNPN and CDR2 SVGIG (reference sequence). The CDR3 region is CAWRVGLAETYEQYF. CDR3 DNA: TGTGCCTGGAGGGTGGGACTAGCGGAGACCTACGAGCAGTACTTC.

The V call is TRBV7-2, the J call TRBJ2-2, with 9 bases that match TRBD1. The CDR3 contains 16 residues. Germline trimming cut 2 bases from V and 7 bases from J; bases unmatched to any gene: 8. Germline V gene lookup returns CDR1 SGHTA and CDR2 FQGNSA. CDR3: CASSLLGQGFSGELFF. CDR3 in DNA: TGTGCCAGCAGCTTACTGGGACAGGGATTCAGCGGGGAGCTGTTTTTT. Together with reference TRBV7-2 and TRBJ2-2, the CDR3 gives the full variable domain: GAGVSQSPSNKVTEKGKDVELRCDPISGHTALYWYRQSLGQGLEFLIYFQGNSAPDKSGLPSDRFSAERTGGSVSTLTIQRTQQEDSAVYLCASSLLGQGFSGELFFGEGSRLTVL.

The chain carries TRBV30 and TRBJ2-7, with 7 bases aligning to TRBD2. Germline V lookup: CDR1 GTSNPN, CDR2 SVGIG (reference sequence). This CDR3 has 13 residues. V was pared by 2 bases and J by 3 bases, with 4 bases of the junction left unmatched. For the CDR3, the DNA is TGTGCCTGGAGTTCCAGCGGGATCTACGAGCAGTACTTC. Protein sequence: CAWSSSGIYEQYF.

The rearrangement joins TRBV30 to TRBJ2-2, with no clear D. CDR3 length equals 15 residues. Trimming pared 6 bases from V and 5 bases from J, leaving 19 bases between. The germline CDR1 and CDR2 sequences are GTSNPN and SVGIG (reference sequence). The CDR3 loop is CACLTASEGTGELFF. CDR3 nucleotides: TGTGCCTGTCTCACCGCCTCGGAAGGGACCGGGGAGCTGTTTTTT.

As for this clone: This specimen includes other DNA sequences encoding the same CDR3. This rearrangement joins TRBV5-1 to TRBJ2-5; D ambiguous. CDR3 size: 12 residues. Germline lookup yields CDR1 SGHRS and CDR2 YFSETQ. V gave up 4 bases and J gave up 0 bases, with 4 bases separating them. The CDR3 sequence: CASSPYQETQYF. CDR3 sequence (DNA): TGCGCCAGCAGCCCGTACCAAGAGACCCAGTACTTC. The full variable domain, rest sourced from reference TRBV5-1 and TRBJ2-5, is KAGVTQTPRYLIKTRGQQVTLSCSPISGHRSVSWYQQTPGQGLQFLFEYFSETQRNKGNFPGRFSGRQFSNSRSEMNVSTLELGDSALYLCASSPYQETQYFGPGTRLLVL.

The CDR3 nucleotides read TGTGCCACCAGCAGAGATTTAGGCCGAGACTCCTATAATTCACCCCTCCACTTT. Encoded protein: CATSRDLGRDSYNSPLHF. The rearrangement joins TRBV15 to TRBJ1-6; no clear D gene. The CDR3 loop spans 18 amino acids. From germline, CDR1 is LNHNV and CDR2 YYDKDF (reference sequence). Between the trimmed V and J ends, which lost 0 bases and 0 bases, there was a span of 12 bases.

The genes are TRBV27 and TRBJ2-7; the D is unclear. Trimming removed 7 bases from V and 1 base from J, with 11 bases in between. The germline CDR1 and CDR2 sequences are MNHEY and SMNVEV (reference sequence). The CDR3 is 13 residues long. The DNA of the CDR3 is TGTGCCAGCAACCGGATAGGGTCCTACGAGCAGTACTTC. Translated: CASNRIGSYEQYF.

The V gene is TRBV10-3, the J gene TRBJ1-2, with D uncertain. V lost 2 bases and J 1 base, leaving 14 bases between the germline ends. This CDR3 is built from 16 residues. Germline CDR1 ENHRY, CDR2 SYGVKD. CDR3 DNA sequence: TGTGCCATCAGTGAGAAATCCTCTGAAGGTAACTATGGCTACACCTTC. Residues: CAISEKSSEGNYGYTF.

The V call is TRBV27, the J call TRBJ2-5; D call uncertain. The length of the CDR3 is 14 residues. V shed 3 bases and J shed 5 bases, with 13 bases lying between them. Germline values: CDR1 MNHEY, CDR2 SMNVEV (reference sequence). CDR3 sequence reads: CASSLGSSLETQYF. The CDR3 DNA reads TGTGCCAGCAGTTTGGGCAGCTCATTGGAGACCCAGTACTTC.

Here the CDR3 DNA reads TGTGCCAGCAGCGTATTTGAGGGGGGAGATGGCTACACCTTC. Its translation is CASSVFEGGDGYTF. The chain is built from TRBV9 and TRBJ1-2; tentative D call: TRBD1 (6 bases). Germline CDR1 and CDR2: SGDLS and YYNGEE. Trimming stripped 1 base from V and 6 bases from J, with 13 bases between. The CDR3 is 14 residues long.

The rearrangement joins TRBV6-1 to TRBJ1-1; no reliable D call. The V and J ends lost 2 bases and 0 bases respectively, with 10 bases between them. The CDR3 extends over 15 amino acids. CDR1 is MNHNS, CDR2 SASEGT, per germline. The CDR3 nucleotides are TGTGCCAGCAGTGAACAGCGGGTGATGAACACTGAAGCTTTCTTT. It specifies CASSEQRVMNTEAFF.

The gene calls are TRBV13 and TRBJ2-1; tentative D call: TRBD1 (6 bases). V was cut by 3 bases and J by 6 bases, with 15 bases left in between. CDR1 is PRHDT, CDR2 FYEKMQ, per germline (reference sequence). The CDR3 extends over 15 amino acids. The CDR3 sequence is CASSFGTLRGNEQFF. The DNA for the CDR3 is TGTGCCAGCAGCTTCGGGACCCTCAGGGGCAATGAGCAGTTCTTC.

The chain employs TRBV13 and TRBJ2-3, with D tentatively TRBD1 (6 bases). Germline CDR1 PRHDT, CDR2 FYEKMQ (reference sequence). The CDR3 runs 19 residues. V lost 2 bases and J lost 0, with 21 bases in between. CDR3 region: CASSLFLLGGLSSTDTQYF. As DNA, the CDR3 is TGTGCCAGCAGCTTATTTCTGCTAGGGGGTCTCTCTAGCACAGATACGCAGTATTTT.

The V call is TRBV5-1, the J call TRBJ2-1; possibly TRBD2 for D (5 bases). Looked up from germline, CDR1 is SGHRS and CDR2 is YFSETQ. The CDR3 has 13 amino acids. Trimming took 5 bases from V and 10 from J, leaving 16 bases between them. CDR3 in DNA: TGCGCCAGCAGGACCCCGGGGTTGGAGGAGCAGTTCTTC. Residues: CASRTPGLEEQFF.

The gene calls are TRBV9 and TRBJ1-3; D is undetermined. CDR3 length: 21 residues. The V end was cut by 4 bases, the J end by 4 bases, with 33 bases between. Germline V CDR1 and CDR2: SGDLS, YYNGEE. The chain's CDR3 is CASSPSTYEDSAGGSGNTIYF. The DNA of the CDR3 is TGTGCCAGCAGCCCCTCCACTTATGAGGACTCGGCGGGAGGGTCAGGAAACACCATATATTTT.

The CDR3 sequence is CASSQDQVGDYNEQFF. In DNA, the CDR3 is TGCGCCAGCAGCCAAGATCAGGTCGGAGATTACAATGAGCAGTTCTTC. This sequence joins TRBV4-3 and TRBJ2-1; no firm D call. The germline V gene encodes CDR1 LGHNA and CDR2 YSLEER. The ends were cut back, 0 bases at V and 4 bases at J, with 13 bases in the middle. The CDR3 contains 16 residues.

The V call is TRBV9, the J call TRBJ2-5, with 12 bases identical to TRBD1. This CDR3 has 16 amino acids. V dropped 0 bases and J dropped 4; count of bases not matched to a gene: 4. CDR1 SGDLS and CDR2 YYNGEE come from the germline V gene. CDR3 protein: CASSVEGQGAGETQYF. The CDR3 DNA reads TGTGCCAGCAGCGTAGAGGGACAGGGGGCCGGAGAGACCCAGTACTTC.

The J gene is TRBJ1-1, the V gene TRBV5-1, with no clear D. The CDR3 is 14 residues long. CDR1 and CDR2 from the germline V gene are SGHRS and YFSETQ. V shed 4 bases and J shed 3 bases, with 13 bases lying between them. As DNA, the CDR3 is TGCGCCAGCAGCCCAAACGGCCTCGACACTGAAGCTTTCTTT. It codes for CASSPNGLDTEAFF.